The clone carrying this T cell receptor (beta chain) was picked up many times. This CDR3 spans 16 amino acids. Germline V gives CDR1 MDHEN, CDR2 SYDVKM. The trim removed 7 bases at V and 5 bases at J, leaving 13 bases unmatched. These data belong to a study of regulatory T cells in long-lasting Graves disease. The authors built TCR beta libraries using iRepertoire HTBI primers and Arm-PCR of CDR3 regions. Study processing details: Samples revealed 62 TRBV and 14 TRBJ segments. Via MiXCR, TCRdb re-called the multiplex PCR reads, giving one row per CDR3 protein. What appears here as the V and J calls and clone size reflects TCRdb's work, not the paper's. In the table there are about 200,000 distinct CDR3 sequences, about 19% of which are singletons. The time point was: newly diagnosed GD, antithyroid drugs for less than 3 months. RNA isolated from PBMCs was used to make the TCR library. Graves' disease diagnoses followed American Thyroid Association guidelines.

The same sample was also studied in work on T cells in Graves' hyperthyroidism and ophthalmopathy.

This receptor was taken from a woman aged 25 to 39 with Graves disease. Sample: peripheral blood mononuclear cells (PBMCs), taken at new diagnosis, from a patient treated with antithyroid drugs. V usage is TRBV28 and J usage is TRBJ1-5; 8 bases match TRBD1. For the CDR3, the DNA is TGTGCCAGCAACACCCGGTGGACAGGGCTCGATCAGCCCCAGCATTTT. It yields the protein CASNTRWTGLDQPQHF. The full variable domain, in which reference TRBV28 and TRBJ1-5 provide the parts outside the CDR3, is DVKVTQSSRYLVKRTGEKVFLECVQDMDHENMFWYRQDPGLGLRLIYFSYDVKMKEKGDIPEGYSVSREKKERFSLILESASTNQTSMYLCASNTRWTGLDQPQHFGDGTRLSIL.